The 5 T cell receptor beta chains presented below share a single source sample, sequenced in a study of T cells after yellow fever vaccination. TCRdb called the 5' RACE reads again in MiXCR, with one record for every CDR3 protein. The sample has hundreds of thousands of distinct CDR3 sequences; around 20% are singletons. The sequenced sample was PBMCs, obtained before the yellow fever booster vaccination. These TCRs come from a man aged 18-30 years who received the YFV17D yellow fever vaccine.

This chain joins TRBV12-3 or TRBV12-4 and TRBJ2-7; D is ambiguous. The CDR3 length is 13 residues. V was trimmed by 3 bases and J by 2 bases, leaving 8 bases between them. CDR3 region: CASSLETTYEQYF. CDR3 nucleotide sequence: TGTGCCAGCAGTTTGGAGACCACCTACGAGCAGTACTTC.

This clonotype has more than one count but fewer than ten. The V gene is TRBV15, the J gene TRBJ2-7, with a weak D call TRBD2 (5 bases). CDR3 length equals 14 residues. The germline V gene encodes CDR1 LNHNV and CDR2 YYDKDF (reference sequence). With 0 bases removed from V and 2 bases from J, the gap between germline ends came to 8 bases. The CDR3 DNA reads TGTGCCACCAGCAGAGATCGGGGTCCCTACGAGCAGTACTTC. Translated: CATSRDRGPYEQYF.

This clonotype was detected only a few times. This chain joins TRBV5-1 and TRBJ2-3, with 7 bases matching TRBD1. V lost 3 bases, J lost 5 bases, and 6 bases stayed unmatched. The germline CDR1 and CDR2 sequences are SGHRS and YFSETQ. The CDR3 loop spans 14 amino acids. The chain's CDR3 is CASSSYRGEDTQYF. For the CDR3, the DNA is TGCGCCAGCAGCTCATACAGGGGTGAAGATACGCAGTATTTT. The whole variable domain, remainder taken from reference TRBV5-1 and TRBJ2-3, is KAGVTQTPRYLIKTRGQQVTLSCSPISGHRSVSWYQQTPGQGLQFLFEYFSETQRNKGNFPGRFSGRQFSNSRSEMNVSTLELGDSALYLCASSSYRGEDTQYFGPGTRLTVL.

This clonotype turned up a few times. This rearrangement joins TRBV20-1 to TRBJ2-5, with D possibly being TRBD1 (5 bases). The CDR3 length is 13 residues. Germline CDR1 reads DFQATT; CDR2 reads SNEGSKA (reference sequence). With 7 bases removed from V and 5 bases from J, the gap between germline ends came to 17 bases. The CDR3 DNA sequence: TGCAGTGGTCGGTTTAGGGGAAGGGAGACCCAGTACTTC. Protein sequence: CSGRFRGRETQYF.

This clonotype came up a few times. The DNA of the CDR3 is TGTGCCAGCAGACCAGGAGGGGGGAGCACTGAAGCTTTCTTT. Protein product: CASRPGGGSTEAFF. V gene TRBV6-2 or TRBV6-3 combines with J gene TRBJ1-1; a weak D match, TRBD1 (6 bases). Germline assignment: CDR1 MNHEY and CDR2 SVGEGT. Trimming left V 6 bases short and J 4 bases short, with 15 bases between. The CDR3 has 14 residues.